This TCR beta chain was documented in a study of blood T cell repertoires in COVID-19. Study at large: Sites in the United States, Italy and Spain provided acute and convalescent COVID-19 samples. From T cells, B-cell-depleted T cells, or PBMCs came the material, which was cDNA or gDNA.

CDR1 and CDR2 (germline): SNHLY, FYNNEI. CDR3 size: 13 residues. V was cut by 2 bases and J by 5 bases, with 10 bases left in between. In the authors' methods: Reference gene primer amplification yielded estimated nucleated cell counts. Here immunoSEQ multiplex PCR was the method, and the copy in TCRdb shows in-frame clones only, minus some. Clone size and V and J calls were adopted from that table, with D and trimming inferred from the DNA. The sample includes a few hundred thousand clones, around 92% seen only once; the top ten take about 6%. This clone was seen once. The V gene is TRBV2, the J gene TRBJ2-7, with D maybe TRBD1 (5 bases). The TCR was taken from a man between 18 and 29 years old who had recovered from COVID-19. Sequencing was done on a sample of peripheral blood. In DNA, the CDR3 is TGTGCCAGCAGTGAACGGCAGGGCGACGAGCAGTACTTC. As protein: CASSERQGDEQYF. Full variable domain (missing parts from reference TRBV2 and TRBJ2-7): EPEVTQTPSHQVTQMGQEVILRCVPISNHLYFYWYRQILGQKVEFLVSFYNNEISEKSEIFDDQFSVERPDGSNFTLKIRSTKLEDSAMYFCASSERQGDEQYFGPGTRLTVT.